This T cell receptor (beta chain) stems from a study of shared clonotypes between healthy human individuals. The germline CDR1 and CDR2 sequences are SGHTA and FQGTGA. This CDR3 comprises 14 residues. The V end was cut by 2 bases, the J end by 9 bases, with 14 bases between. Method: immunoSEQ multiplex PCR; TCRdb's copy keeps in-frame clones and lacks some. The repertoire holds 2,500,000 or so clones, with approximately 93% as singletons. The chain recombines TRBV7-3 with TRBJ2-1, with D uncertain. The specimen was naive CD4+ T cells from PBMCs. As to subset: CD45RA+ positively selected. The sequence was collected from a man aged 18 to 30 in good health. Some clones in this sample may be carry-over from other donors' samples. The CDR3 sequence is CASSLEIGVGEQFF. DNA of the CDR3: TGTGCCAGCAGCTTAGAGATAGGAGTTGGTGAGCAGTTCTTC.